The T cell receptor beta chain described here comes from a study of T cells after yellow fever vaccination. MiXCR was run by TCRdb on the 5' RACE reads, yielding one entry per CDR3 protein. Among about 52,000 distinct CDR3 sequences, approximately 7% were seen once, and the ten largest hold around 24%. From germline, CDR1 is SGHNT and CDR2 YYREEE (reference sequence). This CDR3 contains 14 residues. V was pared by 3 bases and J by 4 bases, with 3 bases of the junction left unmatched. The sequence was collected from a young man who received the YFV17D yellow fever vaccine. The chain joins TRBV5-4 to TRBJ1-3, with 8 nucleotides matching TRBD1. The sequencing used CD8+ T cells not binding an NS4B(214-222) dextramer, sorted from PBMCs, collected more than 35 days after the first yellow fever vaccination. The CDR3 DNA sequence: TGTGCCAGCAGCTCGACAGGGGCGGGAAACACCATATATTTT. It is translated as CASSSTGAGNTIYF. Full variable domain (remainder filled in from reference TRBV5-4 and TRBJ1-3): ETGVTQSPTHLIKTRGQQVTLRCSSQSGHNTVSWYQQALGQGPQFIFQYYREEENGRGNFPPRFSGLQFPNYSSELNVNALELDDSALYLCASSSTGAGNTIYFGEGSWLTVV.